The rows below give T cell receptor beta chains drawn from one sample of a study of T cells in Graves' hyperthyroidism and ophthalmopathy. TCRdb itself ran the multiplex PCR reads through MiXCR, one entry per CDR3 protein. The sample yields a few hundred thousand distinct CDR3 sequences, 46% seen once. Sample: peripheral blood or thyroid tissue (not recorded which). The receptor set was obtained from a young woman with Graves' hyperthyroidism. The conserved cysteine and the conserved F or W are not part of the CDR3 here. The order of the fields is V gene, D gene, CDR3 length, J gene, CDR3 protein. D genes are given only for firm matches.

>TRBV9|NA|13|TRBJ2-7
ASSVGDGPSYEQY
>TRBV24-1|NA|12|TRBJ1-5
ATSEAGRYQPQH
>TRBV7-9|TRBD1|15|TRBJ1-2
ASSSQDRGFRNYGYT
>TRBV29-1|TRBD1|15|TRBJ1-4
SVEVPPGQSTNEKLF
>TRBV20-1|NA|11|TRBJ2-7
SARDYATYEQY
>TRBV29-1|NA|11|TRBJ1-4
SVADGLNEKLF
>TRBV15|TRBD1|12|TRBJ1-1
ATSLRQGNTEAF
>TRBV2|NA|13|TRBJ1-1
ASSDWGTSNTEAF
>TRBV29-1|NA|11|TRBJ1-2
SVLGGTIYGYT
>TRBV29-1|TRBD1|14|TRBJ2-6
SVRSGQGSGANVLT
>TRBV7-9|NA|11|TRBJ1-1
ASSNDLNTEAF
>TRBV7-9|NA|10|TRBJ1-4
ASDSTNEKLF
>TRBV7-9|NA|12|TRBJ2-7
ASSLAVGYYEQY
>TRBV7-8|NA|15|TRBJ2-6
ASSSPSQGSGANVLT
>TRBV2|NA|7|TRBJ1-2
AGGRGYT
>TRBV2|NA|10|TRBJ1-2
ASSPRGYGYT
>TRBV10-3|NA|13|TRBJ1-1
AISVRGGMNTEAF
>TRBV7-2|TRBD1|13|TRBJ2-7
ASRAWDRSSYEQY
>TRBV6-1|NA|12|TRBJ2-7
ASSLGPRGYEQY
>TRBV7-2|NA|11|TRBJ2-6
ASSWGAANTEA
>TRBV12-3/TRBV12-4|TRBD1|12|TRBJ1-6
ASTWTGSNSPLH
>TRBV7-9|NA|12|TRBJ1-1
ASSWGGENTEAF
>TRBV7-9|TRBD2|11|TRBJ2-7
ASNPTSGYEQY